This T cell receptor (beta chain) was profiled in a study of blood T cell repertoires in COVID-19. The CDR3 contains 15 residues. V was shortened by 0 bases and J by 4 bases, with 13 bases between the two germline ends. Germline V CDR1 and CDR2: SGDLS, YYNGEE. This clone appeared once. In the original workflow: Reference gene primer amplification gave estimated nucleated cell counts. The assay was immunoSEQ multiplex PCR, and TCRdb's table has in-frame clones only and misses some. That table furnishes V, J and clone size, whereas the DNA furnished D and trimming. The table shows 200,000 to 300,000 clones, with 88% occurring only once.

The TCR originated in a woman between 35 and 50 years old who had recovered from COVID-19. The chain couples TRBV9 to TRBJ2-5; tentative D call: TRBD1 (5 bases). Sequenced input: peripheral blood. The CDR3 spells CASSVGGWGAETQYF. CDR3 in DNA: TGTGCCAGCAGCGTAGGGGGCTGGGGCGCAGAGACCCAGTACTTC. Combining the CDR3 with reference TRBV9 and TRBJ2-5 gives the whole variable domain DSGVTQTPKHLITATGQRVTLRCSPRSGDLSVYWYQQSLDQGLQFLIQYYNGEERAKGNILERFSAQQFPDLHSELNLSSLELGDSALYFCASSVGGWGAETQYFGPGTRLLVL.